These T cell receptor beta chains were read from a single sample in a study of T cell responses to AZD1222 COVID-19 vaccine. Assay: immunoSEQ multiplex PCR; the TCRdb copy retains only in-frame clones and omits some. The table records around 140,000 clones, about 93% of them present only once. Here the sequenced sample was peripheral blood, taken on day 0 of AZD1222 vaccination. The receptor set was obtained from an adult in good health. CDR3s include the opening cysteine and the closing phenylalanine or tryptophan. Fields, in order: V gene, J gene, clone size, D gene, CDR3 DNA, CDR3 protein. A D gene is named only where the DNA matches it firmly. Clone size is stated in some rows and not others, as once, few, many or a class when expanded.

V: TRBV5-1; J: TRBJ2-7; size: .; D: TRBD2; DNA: TGCGCCAGCAGCTCCGCTCTAGCGGGAGCGGTTGACGAGCAGTACTTC; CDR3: CASSSALAGAVDEQYF
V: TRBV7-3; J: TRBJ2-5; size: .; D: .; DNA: TGTGCCAGCAGCTTAAACCGCGGGGAGACCCAGTACTTC; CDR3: CASSLNRGETQYF
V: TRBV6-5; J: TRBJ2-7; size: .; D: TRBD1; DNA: TGTGCCAGCCGGGTGACAGGGGGCTACGAGCAGTACTTC; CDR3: CASRVTGGYEQYF
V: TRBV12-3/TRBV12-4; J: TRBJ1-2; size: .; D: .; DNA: TGTGCCAGCAGCCGGAGGGGGGACTATGGCTACACCTTC; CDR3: CASSRRGDYGYTF
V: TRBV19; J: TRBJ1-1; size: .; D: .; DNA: TGTGCCAGTAGTCCCTCGCTCCGACAGCCGAACACTGAAGCTTTCTTT; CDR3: CASSPSLRQPNTEAFF
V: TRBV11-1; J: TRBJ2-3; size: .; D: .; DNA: TGTGCCAGCAGCTTTGTCCGGGACTCTACTGTGGATACGCAGTATTTT; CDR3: CASSFVRDSTVDTQYF
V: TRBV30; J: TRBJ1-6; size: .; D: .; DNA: TGTGCCTGGTCAAAAACCGTTGATTCACCCCTCCACTTT; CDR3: CAWSKTVDSPLHF
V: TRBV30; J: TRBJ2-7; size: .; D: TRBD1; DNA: TGTGCCGGGACAGGGGGCGACGAGCAGTACTTC; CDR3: CAGTGGDEQYF
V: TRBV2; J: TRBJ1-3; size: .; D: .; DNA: TGTGCCAGCACCCCCACAGATACTGGAAACACCATATATTTT; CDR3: CASTPTDTGNTIYF
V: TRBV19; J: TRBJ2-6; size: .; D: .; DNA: TGTGCCAGTAGAGTCGGGTGGGGATCCGGCAGCCTCTCTGGGGCCAACGTCCTGACTTTC; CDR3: CASRVGWGSGSLSGANVLTF
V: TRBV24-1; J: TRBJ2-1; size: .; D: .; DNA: TGTGCCACCAGTGAGCCGGGGTCCACGGCAGAGCAGTTCTTC; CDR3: CATSEPGSTAEQFF
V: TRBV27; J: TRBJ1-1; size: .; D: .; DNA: TGTGCCAGCAGCACAGGGTCGGACACTGAAGCTTTCTTT; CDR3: CASSTGSDTEAFF
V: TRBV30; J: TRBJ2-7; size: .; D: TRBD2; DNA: TGTGCCTGGAGTGCTCCTCGGACTAGCGGGAGGGGTTACGAGCAGTACTTC; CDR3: CAWSAPRTSGRGYEQYF
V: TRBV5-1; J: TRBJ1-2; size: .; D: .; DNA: TGCGCCAGCAGCTTGGGACAAGTGAGAGGCTACACCTTC; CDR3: CASSLGQVRGYTF
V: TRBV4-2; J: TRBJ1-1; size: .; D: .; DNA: TGTGCCAGCAGCCAAGAGGGTAGTCAGCTGAACACTGAAGCTTTCTTT; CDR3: CASSQEGSQLNTEAFF
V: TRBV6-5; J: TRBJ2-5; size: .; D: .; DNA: TGTGCCAGCAGTTCCTCTGGGCTCCCCCAAGAGACCCAGTACTTC; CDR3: CASSSSGLPQETQYF
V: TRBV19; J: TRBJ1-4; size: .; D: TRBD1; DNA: TGTGCCAGTAGTCCACCGGGACAGGGGGCCGGTAGTGCAACTAATGAAAAACTGTTTTTT; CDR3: CASSPPGQGAGSATNEKLFF
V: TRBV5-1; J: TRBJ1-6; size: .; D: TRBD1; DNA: TGCGCCAGCAGCCCAGAAACAGGGGATTCACCCCTCCACTTT; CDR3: CASSPETGDSPLHF
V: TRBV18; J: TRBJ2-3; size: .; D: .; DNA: TGTGCCAGCTCACCTCGGGACCGCGATACGCAGTATTTT; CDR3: CASSPRDRDTQYF
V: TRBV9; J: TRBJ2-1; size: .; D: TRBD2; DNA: TGTGCCAGCAGCGTCGGCGGTAGCGGGGGCGATGAGCAGTTCTTC; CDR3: CASSVGGSGGDEQFF
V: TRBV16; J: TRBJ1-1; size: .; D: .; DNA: TGTGCCAGCAGCCCGGCGAACACTGAAGCTTTCTTT; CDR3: CASSPANTEAFF
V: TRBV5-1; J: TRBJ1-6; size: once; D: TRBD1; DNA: TGCGCCAGCAGCTTGGGACAGGGGCCCTCACCCCTCCACTTT; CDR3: CASSLGQGPSPLHF
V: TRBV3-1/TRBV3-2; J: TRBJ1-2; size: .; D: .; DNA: TGTGCCAGCAGCCAAGGGGCAGGGGATGGCTACACCTTC; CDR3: CASSQGAGDGYTF
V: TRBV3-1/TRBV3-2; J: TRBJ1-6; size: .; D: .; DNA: TGTGCCAGCAGCCAACCCGGACAGCCTAATTCACCCCTCCACTTT; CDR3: CASSQPGQPNSPLHF
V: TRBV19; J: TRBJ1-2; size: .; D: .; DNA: TGTGCCAGTAGTATAGATTGGTTTATAGTGCAGGGCGCTAACTATGGCTACACCTTC; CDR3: CASSIDWFIVQGANYGYTF
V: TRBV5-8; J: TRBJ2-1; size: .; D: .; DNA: TGTGCCAGCAGCTCCCGACAGGACGAGTACAATGAGCAGTTCTTC; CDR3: CASSSRQDEYNEQFF
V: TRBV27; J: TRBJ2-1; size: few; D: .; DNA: TGTGCCAGCAGAGAGTTCCCCCGCGGAGGCGGTGATGAGCAGTTCTTC; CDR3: CASREFPRGGGDEQFF
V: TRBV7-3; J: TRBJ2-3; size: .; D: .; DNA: TGTGCCAGCAGCTTATTGTCAGGGAGAAGCACAGATACGCAGTATTTT; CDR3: CASSLLSGRSTDTQYF